The 20 T cell receptor beta chains reported below all come from one sample, sequenced in a study of T cell repertoires in cytomegalovirus infection. For these TCRs, the target antigens are not known. TCRdb itself ran the reads through MiXCR, one entry per CDR3 protein. This sample has 350,000 to 400,000 distinct CDR3 sequences, with approximately 35% found just once. The sample here was cultured PBMCs, taken from culture after CMV antigen stimulation. Receptors were obtained from a human donor in good health (CMV status not recorded). Some clones in this sample may be carry-over from other donors' samples.

The chain couples TRBV7-2 to TRBJ1-4, with a tentative D call TRBD1 (6 bases). Germline V lookup: CDR1 SGHTA, CDR2 FQGNSA. The V and J ends lost 1 base and 4 bases respectively, with 10 bases between them. This CDR3 is built from 15 residues. CDR3 sequence: CASSLVGGYNEKLFF. CDR3 bases: TGTGCCAGCAGCTTAGTGGGGGGCTATAATGAAAAACTGTTTTTT.

The gene calls are TRBV3-1 and TRBJ2-5; a weak D match, TRBD2 (6 bases). The CDR3 spans 15 residues. Trimming removed 1 base at V and 1 base at J, with 10 bases between. Looked up from germline, CDR1 is LGHDT and CDR2 is YNNKEL (reference sequence). CDR3 bases: TGTGCCAGCAGCCAAGGAACCGGGGGCCAAGAGACCCAGTACTTC. This encodes CASSQGTGGQETQYF.

The chain links TRBV20-1 to TRBJ2-5; D gene ambiguous. Germline-derived CDR1 and CDR2 are DFQATT and SNEGSKA (reference sequence). V lost 0 bases and J 4 bases, leaving 12 bases between the germline ends. This CDR3 has 14 residues. The CDR3 DNA follows: TGCAGTGCTAGAGATAACAGCCTCCCAGAGACCCAGTACTTC. The encoded protein is CSARDNSLPETQYF.

The gene calls are TRBV27 and TRBJ2-7; 7 nucleotides align to TRBD1. This CDR3 region has 14 residues. Germline V gene sequence: CDR1 MNHEY, CDR2 SMNVEV (reference sequence). With 6 bases clipped from V and 3 bases from J, the junction kept 8 bases outside the gene matches. The CDR3 nucleotides are TGTGCCAGCAGCCCGACAGGGTCGCGCTACGAGCAGTACTTC. Its protein is CASSPTGSRYEQYF.

This sequence joins TRBV7-9 and TRBJ2-3; 8 bases align to TRBD2. Germline V gene sequence: CDR1 SEHNR, CDR2 FQNEAQ (reference sequence). This CDR3 has 17 residues. The ends lost 4 bases at V and 5 bases at J; junction bases unmatched: 14. The CDR3 region has the DNA TGTGCCAGCAGCTCCCTTTCTCTAGCGGGCCAGGGAGATACGCAGTATTTT. Translated: CASSSLSLAGQGDTQYF.

This clonotype was detected many times. The V call is TRBV7-2, the J call TRBJ2-5; D not certain. Germline V gene lookup returns CDR1 SGHTA and CDR2 FQGNSA. Trimming shortened V by 6 bases and J by 4 bases, and 18 bases separated the two germline ends. CDR3 length equals 15 residues. The CDR3 DNA reads TGTGCCAGCAGACGTTCCTCCACCCCCACAGAGACCCAGTACTTC. Protein product: CASRRSSTPTETQYF. Supplemented by reference TRBV7-2 and TRBJ2-5, the full variable domain reads GAGVSQSPSNKVTEKGKDVELRCDPISGHTALYWYRQSLGQGLEFLIYFQGNSAPDKSGLPSDRFSAERTGGSVSTLTIQRTQQEDSAVYLCASRRSSTPTETQYFGPGTRLLVL.

The V call is TRBV11-2, the J call TRBJ2-5; 9 nucleotides align to TRBD1. V lost 5 bases and J lost 1; bases outside the gene matches: 5. The CDR3 loop spans 15 amino acids. The V gene's germline CDR1 is SGHAT and CDR2 FQNNGV. CDR3 sequence (DNA): TGTGCCAGCAGCACCGGGACAGGGAGCCAAGAGACCCAGTACTTC. Protein: CASSTGTGSQETQYF.

This clonotype was recorded a few times. The chain links TRBV12-3 or TRBV12-4 to TRBJ1-2; TRBD1 is a possible D gene (6 bases). Trimming cost V 7 bases and J 8 bases, with 23 bases left between them. CDR3 length: 15 residues. The CDR3 region has the DNA TGTGCCAGCACCCCAAGGGTCGGGGGGCAATGGGGCTACACCTTC. Translated, it gives CASTPRVGGQWGYTF.

This clonotype appeared a few times. The gene calls are TRBV11-3 and TRBJ2-1; D gene ambiguous. Germline lookup yields CDR1 SGHNT and CDR2 YENEEA. This CDR3 has 13 residues. The V gene lost 2 bases and the J gene lost 10 bases, with 12 bases spanning the gap. Here the CDR3 reads CASSLLIGGEQFF. CDR3 coding DNA: TGTGCCAGCAGCTTACTCATAGGCGGAGAGCAGTTCTTC.

Many counts were recorded for this clonotype. The V call is TRBV7-2, the J call TRBJ2-1; 11 positions match TRBD2. This CDR3 contains 18 residues. V dropped 3 bases and J dropped 3; count of bases not matched to a gene: 10. Germline V gene data show CDR1 as SGHTA and CDR2 as FQGNSA. CDR3 nucleotides: TGTGCCAGCAGCTTCAACATACTAGCGGGAGACCTCTACAATGAGCAGTTCTTC. Residues: CASSFNILAGDLYNEQFF.

This clonotype was recorded at least ten times. This chain joins TRBV4-2 and TRBJ2-7; D assignment may be TRBD1 or TRBD2 (5 bases each). Trimming removed 2 bases at V and 3 bases at J, with 14 bases between. This CDR3 comprises 15 residues. Germline V gene data show CDR1 as LGHNA and CDR2 as YNFKEQ. DNA of the CDR3: TGTGCCAGCAGCCAATCCGGGACCCGCAACTACGAGCAGTACTTC. It codes for CASSQSGTRNYEQYF.

The chain combines TRBV28 with TRBJ2-7; a possible D gene is TRBD2 (6 bases). Trimming stripped 5 bases from V and 0 bases from J, with 17 bases between. The germline V gene encodes CDR1 MDHEN and CDR2 SYDVKM. The CDR3 is 16 residues long. CDR3 coding DNA: TGTGCCAGCAGTGTGAAACCGGGACTCAGCTCCTACGAGCAGTACGTC. It codes for CASSVKPGLSSYEQYV.

This clonotype was seen a few times. The CDR3 here is CASSQDMGGRGNTIYF. For the CDR3, the DNA is TGTGCCAGCAGTCAAGACATGGGAGGGCGAGGAAACACCATATATTTT. The rearrangement links TRBV7-9 to TRBJ1-3, with unresolved D. Trimming left V 6 bases short and J 4 bases short, with 19 bases between. The CDR3 is 16 residues long. CDR1 SEHNR and CDR2 FQNEAQ come from the germline V gene (reference sequence).

The genes are TRBV6-1 and TRBJ2-1, with D maybe TRBD2 (7 bases). V lost 8 bases and J 2 bases, leaving 13 bases between the germline ends. The CDR3 contains 14 residues. CDR1 is MNHNS and CDR2 is SASEGT in the germline V gene. CDR3 sequence: CASGGGSAYNEQFF. As DNA, the CDR3 is TGTGCCAGCGGGGGCGGGAGCGCCTACAATGAGCAGTTCTTC.

This clonotype was seen only a few times. The V call is TRBV7-9, the J call TRBJ2-5; D ambiguous. V lost 5 bases and J lost 4, with 11 bases in between. The V gene's germline CDR1 is SEHNR and CDR2 FQNEAQ (reference sequence). The CDR3 length is 13 residues. CDR3 nucleotide sequence: TGTGCCAGCAGCCAATACCCGACAGAGACCCAGTACTTC. Its protein is CASSQYPTETQYF.

The chain joins TRBV12-3 or TRBV12-4 to TRBJ2-1; 13 bases map to TRBD2. The CDR3 is 16 amino acids. V lost 5 bases to trimming and J lost 8 bases; unmatched junction nucleotides: 9. CDR3 region: CASSPGLAGFYDEQFF. Written as DNA, the CDR3 is TGTGCCAGCAGTCCGGGACTAGCGGGATTTTACGATGAGCAGTTCTTC.

This clonotype was detected ten times or more. The rearrangement links TRBV6-2 or TRBV6-3 to TRBJ2-7, with D unclear. The V gene's germline CDR1 is MNHEY and CDR2 SVGEGT. V dropped 0 bases and J dropped 2 bases, with 2 bases sitting between them. CDR3 size: 12 residues. The CDR3 sequence: CASSYSAYEQYV. The CDR3 nucleotides are TGTGCCAGCAGTTACTCAGCCTACGAGCAGTACGTC.

V usage is TRBV6-2 or TRBV6-3 and J usage is TRBJ2-3, with 11 bases that match TRBD2. The CDR3 extends over 20 amino acids. The V gene's germline CDR1 is MNHEY and CDR2 SVGEGT. Trimming cost V 2 bases and J 0 bases; bases outside gene matches: 13. The CDR3 region is CASSYPNPALAGDSTDTQYF. CDR3 bases: TGTGCCAGCAGTTACCCTAATCCCGCACTAGCGGGAGATAGCACAGATACGCAGTATTTT.

This chain links TRBV10-2 with TRBJ2-3; TRBD2 matches 9 bases. Germline trimming cut 3 bases from V and 3 bases from J; bases unmatched to any gene: 7. Germline assignment: CDR1 WSHSY and CDR2 SAAADI. The CDR3 spans 16 residues. This CDR3 is CASSERLAGKTDTQYF. The CDR3 DNA reads as TGCGCCAGCAGTGAAAGGCTAGCGGGAAAAACAGATACGCAGTATTTT.

This clonotype appeared a few times. The gene calls are TRBV7-9 and TRBJ2-5; D gene unclear. V gave up 4 bases and J gave up 2 bases, with 11 bases separating them. This CDR3 spans 14 amino acids. Germline V gives CDR1 SEHNR, CDR2 FQNEAQ (reference sequence). In DNA, the CDR3 is TGTGCCAGCAGCTCCTATACAGAGCAAGAGACCCAGTACTTC. Its translation: CASSSYTEQETQYF.